The next 7 T cell receptor beta chains were all read from a single sample in a study of kidney transplant recipient with SARS-CoV-2 infection. A single record per CDR3 protein comes from TCRdb applying MiXCR to the reads. Here the sample spans about 250,000 distinct CDR3 sequences, under 30% being singletons. The source was a blood sample, collected at baseline and between days 110 and 120 from a kidney transplant recipient. These TCRs come from a young adult male patient who had COVID-19 and was a kidney transplant recipient. The graft donor may be the source of some T cells.

Of note for this clonotype: A single base separates this from a much larger clone, so it may be a read error. The CDR3: CASGREFLEPQHF. In DNA, the CDR3 is TGTGCCAGCGGCCGAGAATTCCTAGAGCCCCAGCATTTT. The rearrangement joins TRBV7-6 to TRBJ1-5; D remains unclear. CDR1 is SGHVS, CDR2 FNYEAQ, per germline. The CDR3 has 13 amino acids. The V end was cut by 8 bases, the J end by 8 bases, with 16 bases between.

Of note for this clonotype: With a much larger clone just one base away, this may be a read error. The rearrangement links TRBV19 to TRBJ2-2; 7 positions match TRBD2. V gave up 4 bases and J gave up 4 bases; unmatched junction bases: 15. The CDR3 is 18 residues long. The V gene's germline CDR1 is LNHDA and CDR2 SQIVND (reference sequence). DNA for the CDR3: TGTGCCAGTAGTAGGCTTAGACCAGCGGGATCGGGCACCGGGGAGCTGTTTTTT. Its protein is CASSRLRPAGSGTGELFF.

This clonotype has a count of ten or more. The V and J genes are TRBV3-1 and TRBJ1-1; D is undetermined. The CDR3 contains 17 residues. The V gene's germline CDR1 is LGHDT and CDR2 YNNKEL (reference sequence). The V gene lost 5 bases and the J gene lost 4 bases, with 23 bases spanning the gap. For the CDR3, the DNA is TGTGCCAGCAGCAAAGGCGATCCCATTTCAATTCGCACTGAAGCTTTCTTT. Protein: CASSKGDPISIRTEAFF.

This clonotype was detected many times. The rearrangement links TRBV24-1 to TRBJ2-1, with 7 positions matching TRBD2. Germline CDR1 and CDR2: KGHDR and SFDVKD. The CDR3 runs to 15 residues. Losses at the gene ends were 6 bases for V and 4 bases for J; bases not matched to a gene: 8. CDR3 nucleotides: TGTGCCACCAGTCAACCTAGCGGAGGATACAATGAGCAGTTCTTC. It is translated as CATSQPSGGYNEQFF.

Concerning this clonotype: Given a much more abundant clone one base away, this may be a read error. The genes are TRBV7-9 and TRBJ1-3, with D maybe TRBD1 (6 bases). This CDR3 spans 17 amino acids. CDR1 and CDR2 from the germline V gene are SEHNR and FQNEAQ (reference sequence). V was clipped by 7 bases and J by 0 bases, with 19 bases between them. CDR3 residues: CASKRTELQFSGNTIYF. As DNA, the CDR3 is TGTGCCAGCAAGCGGACAGAGCTCCAATTCTCTGGAAACACCATATATTTT. Full variable domain (outside the CDR3, taken from reference TRBV7-9 and TRBJ1-3): DTGVSQNPRHKITKRGQNVTFRCDPISEHNRLYWYRQTLGQGPEFLTYFQNEAQLEKSRLLSDRFSAERPKGSFSTLEIQRTEQGDSAMYLCASKRTELQFSGNTIYFGEGSWLTVV.

This clonotype was seen repeatedly, ten times or more. The chain uses TRBV30 and TRBJ1-3, with D perhaps matching TRBD1 (5 bases). CDR3 length: 14 amino acids. The V end was cut by 7 bases, the J end by 0 bases, with 13 bases between. CDR1 and CDR2 from the germline V gene are GTSNPN and SVGIG (reference sequence). CDR3: CASDRPNSGNTIYF. CDR3 nucleotide sequence: TGTGCCTCCGACAGACCCAACTCTGGAAACACCATATATTTT.

Details on this clonotype: A read error may explain this, as a much larger clone is one base away. This chain uses TRBV28 with TRBJ1-3, with a weak D call TRBD1 (5 bases). The V end was cut by 5 bases, the J end by 0 bases, with 14 bases between. There are 16 residues in the CDR3. Germline V CDR1 and CDR2: MDHEN, SYDVKM. CDR3 amino acids: CASSLQRQLSGNTIYF. The CDR3 DNA reads TGTGCCAGCAGTCTCCAGAGACAGCTCTCTGGAAACACCATATATTTT.